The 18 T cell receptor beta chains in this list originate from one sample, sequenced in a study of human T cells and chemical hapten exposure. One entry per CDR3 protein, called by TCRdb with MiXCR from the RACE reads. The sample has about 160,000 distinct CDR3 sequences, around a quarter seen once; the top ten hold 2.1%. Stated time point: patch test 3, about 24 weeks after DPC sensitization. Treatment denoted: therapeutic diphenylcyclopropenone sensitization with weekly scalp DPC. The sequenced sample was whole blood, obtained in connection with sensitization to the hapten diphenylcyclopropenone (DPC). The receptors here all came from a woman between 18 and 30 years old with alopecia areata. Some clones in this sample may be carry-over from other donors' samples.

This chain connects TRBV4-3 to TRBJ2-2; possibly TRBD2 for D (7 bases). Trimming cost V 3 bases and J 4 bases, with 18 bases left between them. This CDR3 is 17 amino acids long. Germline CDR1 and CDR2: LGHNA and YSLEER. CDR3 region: CASSQRIRGGSTGELFF. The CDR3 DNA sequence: TGCGCCAGCAGCCAGCGAATTAGGGGGGGGAGCACCGGGGAGCTGTTTTTT.

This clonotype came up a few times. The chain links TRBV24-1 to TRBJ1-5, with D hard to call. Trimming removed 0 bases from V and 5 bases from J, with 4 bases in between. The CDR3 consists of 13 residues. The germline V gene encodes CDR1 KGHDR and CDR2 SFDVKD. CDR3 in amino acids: CATSDLGDQPQHF. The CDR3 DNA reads TGTGCCACCAGTGATTTGGGGGATCAGCCCCAGCATTTT.

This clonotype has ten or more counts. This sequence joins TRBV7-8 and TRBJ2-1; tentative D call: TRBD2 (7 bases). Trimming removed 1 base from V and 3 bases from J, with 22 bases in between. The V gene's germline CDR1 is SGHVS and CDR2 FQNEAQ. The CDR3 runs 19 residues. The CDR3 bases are TGTGCCAGCAGCTTAGTCAGGGGCTTGAGCGGGAACATCTACAATGAGCAGTTCTTC. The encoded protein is CASSLVRGLSGNIYNEQFF.

The CDR3 reads CSAYKTGANSPLHF. The CDR3 region has the DNA TGCAGTGCTTATAAGACAGGGGCTAATTCACCCCTCCACTTT. The genes are TRBV20-1 and TRBJ1-6; 8 nucleotides match TRBD1. Germline CDR1 is DFQATT and CDR2 is SNEGSKA (reference sequence). V was pared by 5 bases and J by 6 bases, with 6 bases of the junction left unmatched. The CDR3 is made up of 14 amino acids.

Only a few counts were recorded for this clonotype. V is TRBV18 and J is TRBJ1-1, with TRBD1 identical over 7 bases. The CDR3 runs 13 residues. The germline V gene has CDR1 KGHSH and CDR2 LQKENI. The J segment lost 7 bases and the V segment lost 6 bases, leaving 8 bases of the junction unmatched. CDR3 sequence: CASSMGQTSEAFF. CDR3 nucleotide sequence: TGTGCCAGCTCCATGGGACAGACAAGTGAAGCTTTCTTT. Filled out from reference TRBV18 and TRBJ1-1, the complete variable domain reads NAGVMQNPRHLVRRRGQEARLRCSPMKGHSHVYWYRQLPEEGLKFMVYLQKENIIDESGMPKERFSAEFPKEGPSILRIQQVVRGDSAAYFCASSMGQTSEAFFGQGTRLTVV.

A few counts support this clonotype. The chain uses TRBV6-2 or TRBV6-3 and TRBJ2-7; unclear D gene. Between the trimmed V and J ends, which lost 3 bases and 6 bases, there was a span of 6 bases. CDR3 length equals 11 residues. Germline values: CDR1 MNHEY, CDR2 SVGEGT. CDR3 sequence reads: CASSYFSEQYF. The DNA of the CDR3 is TGTGCCAGCAGTTATTTTTCCGAGCAGTACTTC.

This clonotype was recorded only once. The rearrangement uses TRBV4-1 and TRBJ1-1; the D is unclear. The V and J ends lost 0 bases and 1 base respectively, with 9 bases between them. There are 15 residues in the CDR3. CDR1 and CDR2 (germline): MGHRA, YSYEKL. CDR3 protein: CASSQEIQSNTEAFF. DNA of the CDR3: TGCGCCAGCAGCCAAGAAATCCAGTCGAACACTGAAGCTTTCTTT.

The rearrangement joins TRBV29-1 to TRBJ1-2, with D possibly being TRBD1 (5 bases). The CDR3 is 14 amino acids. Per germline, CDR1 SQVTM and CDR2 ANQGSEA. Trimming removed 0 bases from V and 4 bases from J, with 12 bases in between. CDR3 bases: TGCAGCGTTGAAGAAAATGACAGATTCTATGGCTACACCTTC. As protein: CSVEENDRFYGYTF.

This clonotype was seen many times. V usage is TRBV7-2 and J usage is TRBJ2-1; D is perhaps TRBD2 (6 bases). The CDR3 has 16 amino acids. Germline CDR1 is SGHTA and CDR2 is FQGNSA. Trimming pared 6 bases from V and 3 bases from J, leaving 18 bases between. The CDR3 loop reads CASRFWEGGNYNEQFF. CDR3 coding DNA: TGTGCCAGCAGATTCTGGGAAGGAGGGAACTACAATGAGCAGTTCTTC.

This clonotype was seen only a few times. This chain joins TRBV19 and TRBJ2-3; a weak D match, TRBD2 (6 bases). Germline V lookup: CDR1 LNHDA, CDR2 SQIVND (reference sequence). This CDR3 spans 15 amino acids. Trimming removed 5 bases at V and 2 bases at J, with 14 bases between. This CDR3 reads CASSSLSRDTDTQYF. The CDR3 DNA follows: TGTGCCAGTAGTTCTCTATCGCGGGACACAGATACGCAGTATTTT.

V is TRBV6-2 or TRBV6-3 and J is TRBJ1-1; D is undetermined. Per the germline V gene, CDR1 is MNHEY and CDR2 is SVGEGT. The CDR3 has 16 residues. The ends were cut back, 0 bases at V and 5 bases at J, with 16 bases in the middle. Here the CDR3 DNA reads TGTGCCAGCAGTTACTCGCAGGACCGAAAGGGAACTGAAGCTTTCTTT. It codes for CASSYSQDRKGTEAFF.

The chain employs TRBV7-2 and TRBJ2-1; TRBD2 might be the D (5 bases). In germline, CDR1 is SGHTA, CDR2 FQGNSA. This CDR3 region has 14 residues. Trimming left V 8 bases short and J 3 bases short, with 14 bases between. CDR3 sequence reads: CASGWGVGYNEQFF. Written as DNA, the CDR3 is TGTGCCAGCGGCTGGGGAGTGGGCTACAATGAGCAGTTCTTC.

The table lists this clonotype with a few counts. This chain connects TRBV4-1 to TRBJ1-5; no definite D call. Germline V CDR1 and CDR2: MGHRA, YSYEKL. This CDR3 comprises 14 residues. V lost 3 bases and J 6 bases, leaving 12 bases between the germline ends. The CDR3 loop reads CASSQLLMPQPQHF. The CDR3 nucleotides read TGCGCCAGCAGCCAGCTCCTGATGCCTCAGCCCCAGCATTTT.

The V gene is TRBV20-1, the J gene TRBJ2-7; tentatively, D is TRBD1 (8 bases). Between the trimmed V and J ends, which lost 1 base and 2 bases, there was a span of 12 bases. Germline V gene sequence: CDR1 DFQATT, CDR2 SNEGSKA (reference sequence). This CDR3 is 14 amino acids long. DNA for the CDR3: TGCAGTGCTAGAGTTACAGGGGGGGCCTACGAGCAGTACTTC. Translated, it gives CSARVTGGAYEQYF.

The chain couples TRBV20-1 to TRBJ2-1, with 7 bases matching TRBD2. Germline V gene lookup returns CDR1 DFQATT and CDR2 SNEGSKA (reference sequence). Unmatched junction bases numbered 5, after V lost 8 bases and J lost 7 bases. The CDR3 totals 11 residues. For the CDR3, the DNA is TGCAGTCGGGGGAGGGTTAATGAGCAGTTCTTC. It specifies CSRGRVNEQFF.

CDR3 sequence: CATLRSRAVASYEQYF. The CDR3 nucleotides are TGTGCCACCCTTCGCAGCAGAGCGGTCGCCTCCTACGAGCAGTACTTC. The chain links TRBV6-2 or TRBV6-3 to TRBJ2-7; D might be TRBD2 (5 bases). CDR1 and CDR2 from the germline V gene are MNHEY and SVGEGT. This CDR3 is 16 amino acids long. The V and J ends lost 10 bases and 0 bases respectively, with 22 bases between them.

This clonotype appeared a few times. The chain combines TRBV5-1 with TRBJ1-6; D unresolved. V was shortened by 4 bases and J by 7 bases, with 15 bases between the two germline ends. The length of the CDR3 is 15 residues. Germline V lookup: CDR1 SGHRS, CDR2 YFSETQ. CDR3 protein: CASSPLTTENSPLHF. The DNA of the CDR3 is TGCGCCAGCAGCCCCCTGACTACGGAGAATTCACCCCTCCACTTT.

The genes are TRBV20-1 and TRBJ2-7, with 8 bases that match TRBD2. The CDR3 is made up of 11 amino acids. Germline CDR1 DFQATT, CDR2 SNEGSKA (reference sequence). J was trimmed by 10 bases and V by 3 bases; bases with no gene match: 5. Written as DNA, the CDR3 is TGCAGTGCTAGTTGGAGCGGGAGTCAGTACTTC. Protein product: CSASWSGSQYF.